Below, one T cell receptor (beta chain) is given with its context. The antigen is undetermined. This record comes from a study of cytomegalovirus exposure and HLA in healthy donors. V was pared by 7 bases and J by 4 bases, with 12 bases between. Germline loops: CDR1 SGHNT, CDR2 YYREEE (reference sequence). This CDR3 has 12 amino acids. PCR primers comprised 60 Vbeta and 13 Jbeta primers. The table came from immunoSEQ multiplex PCR; TCRdb's copy has only in-frame clones and leaves some out. This table has around 40,000 clones, roughly 64% appearing once. Study-wide findings and caveats: Later examination showed HLA-associated TCR beta chains had greater clonal expansion than equally common others. Another analysis was done later, and it associated roughly 15,000 TCR beta sequences with HLA alleles at 0.05 false discovery rate.

The receptor was derived from a man aged 45-65 years in good health and CMV-seropositive. The rearrangement links TRBV5-4 to TRBJ2-7; tentative D call: TRBD1 (6 bases). Sequenced: PBMCs. This chain's CDR3 is CASRDTMYEQYF. The CDR3 bases are TGTGCCAGCCGGGACACAATGTACGAGCAGTACTTC.